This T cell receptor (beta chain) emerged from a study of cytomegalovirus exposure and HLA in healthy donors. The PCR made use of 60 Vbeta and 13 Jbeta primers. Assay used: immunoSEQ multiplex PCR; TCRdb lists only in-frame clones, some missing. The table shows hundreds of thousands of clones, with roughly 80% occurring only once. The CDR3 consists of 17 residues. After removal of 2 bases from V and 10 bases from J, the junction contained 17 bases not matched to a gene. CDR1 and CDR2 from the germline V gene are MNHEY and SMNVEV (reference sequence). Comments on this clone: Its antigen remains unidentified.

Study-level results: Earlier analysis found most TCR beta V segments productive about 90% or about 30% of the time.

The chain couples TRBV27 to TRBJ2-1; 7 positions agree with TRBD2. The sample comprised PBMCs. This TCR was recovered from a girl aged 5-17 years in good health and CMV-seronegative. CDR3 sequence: CASSLGSGGSAPKEQFF. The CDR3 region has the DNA TGTGCCAGCAGTTTAGGATCCGGCGGGAGTGCTCCAAAGGAGCAGTTCTTC.